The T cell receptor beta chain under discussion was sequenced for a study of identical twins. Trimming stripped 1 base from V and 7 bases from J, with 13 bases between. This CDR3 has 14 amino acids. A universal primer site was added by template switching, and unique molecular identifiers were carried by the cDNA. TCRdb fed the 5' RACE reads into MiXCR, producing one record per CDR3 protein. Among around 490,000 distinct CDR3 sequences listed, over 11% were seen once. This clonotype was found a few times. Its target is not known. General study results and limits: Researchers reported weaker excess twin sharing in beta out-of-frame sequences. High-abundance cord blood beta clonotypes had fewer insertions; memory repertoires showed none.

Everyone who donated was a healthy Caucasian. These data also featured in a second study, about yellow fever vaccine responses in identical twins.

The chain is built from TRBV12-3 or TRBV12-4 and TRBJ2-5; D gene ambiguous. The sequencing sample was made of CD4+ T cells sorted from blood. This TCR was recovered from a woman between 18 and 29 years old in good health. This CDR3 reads CASSLDPGPGTQYF. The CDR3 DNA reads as TGTGCCAGCAGTTTAGACCCCGGACCAGGGACCCAGTACTTC.